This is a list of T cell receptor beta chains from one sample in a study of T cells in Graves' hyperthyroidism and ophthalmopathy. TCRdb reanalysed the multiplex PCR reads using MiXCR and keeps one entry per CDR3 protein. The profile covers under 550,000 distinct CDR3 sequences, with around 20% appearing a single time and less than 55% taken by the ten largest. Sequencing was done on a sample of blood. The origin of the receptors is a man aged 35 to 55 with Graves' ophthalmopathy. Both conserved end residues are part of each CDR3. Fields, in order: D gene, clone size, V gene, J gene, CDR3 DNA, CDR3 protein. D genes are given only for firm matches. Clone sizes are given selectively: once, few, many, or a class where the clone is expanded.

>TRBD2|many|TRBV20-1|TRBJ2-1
TGCAGTGCTAGTGGGTCTAGCGGGGGCTTCTACAATGAGCAGTTCTTC
CSASGSSGGFYNEQFF
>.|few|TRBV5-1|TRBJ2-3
TGCGCCAGCAGCTTGGGGGACGGGTTGGGCACAGATACGCAGTATTTT
CASSLGDGLGTDTQYF
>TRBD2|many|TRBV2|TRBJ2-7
TGTGCCAGCAGGGCCCAGCGGGGGCCTTCCGAGCAGTACTTC
CASRAQRGPSEQYF
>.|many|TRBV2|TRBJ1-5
TGTGCCAGCAGATTTGACGCACTTAATCAGCCCCAGCATTTT
CASRFDALNQPQHF
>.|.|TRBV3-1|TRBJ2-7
TGTGCCAGCAGCCAAGGAATTGCGGGACCCATCGAGCAGTACTTC
CASSQGIAGPIEQYF
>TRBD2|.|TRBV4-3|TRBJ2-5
TGCGCCAGCAGCCCTGCTTTAGCGGGAGGAGAGACCCAGTACTTC
CASSPALAGGETQYF
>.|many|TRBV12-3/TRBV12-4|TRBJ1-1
TGTGCCAGCAGACCGAGCGGAAGTAACACTGAAGCTTTCTTT
CASRPSGSNTEAFF
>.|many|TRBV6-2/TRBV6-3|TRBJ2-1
TGTGCCAGCATTCAATCGGGGGTCTCCTACAATGAGCAGTTCTTC
CASIQSGVSYNEQFF
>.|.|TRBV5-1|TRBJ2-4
TGCGCCAGCAGTCCGGAGATCGGAGGCATTCAGTACTTC
CASSPEIGGIQYF
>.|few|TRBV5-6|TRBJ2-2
TGTGCCAGCAGCTTGGGAGTCTGGCGGACCCCAGGAGGGGAGCTGTTTTTT
CASSLGVWRTPGGELFF
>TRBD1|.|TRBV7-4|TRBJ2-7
TGTGCCAGCAGCGACAGGGCCCCCTACGAGCAGTACTTC
CASSDRAPYEQYF
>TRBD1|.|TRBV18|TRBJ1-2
TGTGCCAGCTCAAGACAGGGGGCCTTTCTAGCTAACTATGGCTACACCTTC
CASSRQGAFLANYGYTF
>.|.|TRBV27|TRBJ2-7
TGTGCCAGCAGTTCCCTAACCCCATACGAGCAGTACTTC
CASSSLTPYEQYF
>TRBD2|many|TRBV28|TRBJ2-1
TGTGCCAGCAGTTCCTATATTTCGGGCCTGGCGGGACTAGCGGGATTGGAGCAGTTCTTC
CASSSYISGLAGLAGLEQFF
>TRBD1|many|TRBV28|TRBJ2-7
TGTGCCAGCGGGACAGGGGTTAACGAGCAGTACTTC
CASGTGVNEQYF
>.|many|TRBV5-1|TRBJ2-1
TGCGCCAGCAGCTTGTCCTCTAGTGTTCCAGCAGGGTACAATGAGCAGTTCTTC
CASSLSSSVPAGYNEQFF
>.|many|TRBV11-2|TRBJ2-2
TGTGCCAGCAGCCCCCAGCTAAACACCGGGGAGCTGTTTTTT
CASSPQLNTGELFF
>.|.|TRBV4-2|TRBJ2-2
TGTGCCAGCAGCCAAGTGTGGCCATATCGGGACACCGGGGAGCTGTTTTTT
CASSQVWPYRDTGELFF
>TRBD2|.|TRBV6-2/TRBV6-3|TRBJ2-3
TGTGCCAGCAGTTACGGACTAGCGGGAGGGCCGACCACAGATACGCAGTATTTT
CASSYGLAGGPTTDTQYF
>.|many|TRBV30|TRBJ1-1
TGTGCCTGGAGTGTAATTTGGGGGGCTGAAGCTTTCTTT
CAWSVIWGAEAFF
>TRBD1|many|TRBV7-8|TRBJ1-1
TGTGCCAGCACCCTCCCCGGACAGGGAGGAGGCACTGAAGCTTTCTTT
CASTLPGQGGGTEAFF
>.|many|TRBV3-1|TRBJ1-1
TGTGCCAGCAGCCTCCCGGTCGGGGGTGAAGCTTTCTTT
CASSLPVGGEAFF